This T cell receptor beta chain was captured in a study of graft-versus-host responses after intestinal transplantation. About the research overall: Transplants were multivisceral, liver-intestinal, or isolated intestinal. Study observations and caveats: GvH clones occurred in recipient marrow; some first appeared in ileum or blood.

On this clone itself: What it binds is not known.

Measured with immunoSEQ multiplex PCR; TCRdb has only the in-frame clones, and not every one. The sample records some 79,000 clones, 85% to 90% being singletons. With V trimmed by 0 bases and J by 5 bases, 1 base remained unmatched. Germline V gene lookup returns CDR1 KGHSH and CDR2 LQKENI. The CDR3 has 15 residues. V usage is TRBV18 and J usage is TRBJ2-1; 10 nucleotides line up with TRBD2. Material: unstimulated CD4+ T cells sorted from spleen or lymph node cells, obtained before intestinal transplant. The clonotype comes from a human donor who received an intestinal transplant. The CDR3 spells CASSPPAGGDNEQFF. Here the CDR3 DNA reads TGTGCCAGCTCACCACCAGCGGGAGGGGACAATGAGCAGTTCTTC.